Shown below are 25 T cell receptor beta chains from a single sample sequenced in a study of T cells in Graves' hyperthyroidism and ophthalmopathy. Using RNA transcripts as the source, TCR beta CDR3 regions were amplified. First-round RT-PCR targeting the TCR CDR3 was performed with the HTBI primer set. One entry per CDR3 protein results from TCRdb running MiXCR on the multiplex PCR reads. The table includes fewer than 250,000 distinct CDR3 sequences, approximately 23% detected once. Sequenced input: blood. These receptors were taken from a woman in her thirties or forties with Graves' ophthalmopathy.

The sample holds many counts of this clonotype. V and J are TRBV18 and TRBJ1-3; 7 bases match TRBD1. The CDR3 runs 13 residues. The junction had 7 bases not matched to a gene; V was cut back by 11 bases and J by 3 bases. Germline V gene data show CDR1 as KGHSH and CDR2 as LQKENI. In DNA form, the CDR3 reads TGTGCCGGACGACAGGGTAATGGAAACACCATATATTTT. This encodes CAGRQGNGNTIYF.

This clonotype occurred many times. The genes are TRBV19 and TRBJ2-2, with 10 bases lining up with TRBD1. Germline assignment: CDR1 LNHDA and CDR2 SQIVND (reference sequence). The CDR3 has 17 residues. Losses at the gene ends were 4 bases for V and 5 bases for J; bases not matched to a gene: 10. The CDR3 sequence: CASSTPLGTGETGELFF. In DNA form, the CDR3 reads TGTGCCAGTAGTACCCCTCTCGGGACAGGGGAAACCGGGGAGCTGTTTTTT.

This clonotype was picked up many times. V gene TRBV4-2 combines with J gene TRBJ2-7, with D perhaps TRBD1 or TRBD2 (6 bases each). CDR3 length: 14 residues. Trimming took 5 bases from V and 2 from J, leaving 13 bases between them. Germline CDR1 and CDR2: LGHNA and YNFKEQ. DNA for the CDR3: TGTGCCAGCAGCTCGGGGGCCCCGACCTACGAGCAGTACTTC. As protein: CASSSGAPTYEQYF.

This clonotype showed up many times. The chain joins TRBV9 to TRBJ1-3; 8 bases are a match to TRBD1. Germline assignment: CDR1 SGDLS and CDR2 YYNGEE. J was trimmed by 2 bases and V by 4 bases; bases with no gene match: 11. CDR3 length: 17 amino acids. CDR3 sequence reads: CASSPQEGQVTGNTIYF. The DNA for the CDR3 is TGTGCCAGCAGCCCCCAGGAGGGACAGGTAACTGGAAACACCATATATTTT.

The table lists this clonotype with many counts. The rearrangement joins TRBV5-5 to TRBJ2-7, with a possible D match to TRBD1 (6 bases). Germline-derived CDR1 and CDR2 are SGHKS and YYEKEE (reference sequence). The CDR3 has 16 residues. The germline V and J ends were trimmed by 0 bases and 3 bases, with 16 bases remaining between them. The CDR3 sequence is CASSLGGQGISYEQYF. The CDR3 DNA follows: TGTGCCAGCAGCTTGGGGGGTCAGGGGATCAGCTACGAGCAGTACTTC.

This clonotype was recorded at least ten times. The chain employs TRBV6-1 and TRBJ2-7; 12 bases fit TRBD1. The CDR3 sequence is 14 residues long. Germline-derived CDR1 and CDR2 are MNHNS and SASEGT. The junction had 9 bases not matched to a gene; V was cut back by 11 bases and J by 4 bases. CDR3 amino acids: CACRWGQGAYEQYF. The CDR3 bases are TGTGCCTGCCGATGGGGACAGGGGGCATACGAGCAGTACTTC.

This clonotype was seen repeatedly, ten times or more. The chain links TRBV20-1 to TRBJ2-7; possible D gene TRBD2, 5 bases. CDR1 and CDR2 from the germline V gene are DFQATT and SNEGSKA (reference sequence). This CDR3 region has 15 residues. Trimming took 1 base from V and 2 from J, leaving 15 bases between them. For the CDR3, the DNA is TGCAGTGCTAGAGCCTGGACTGCTTTGACCTACGAGCAGTACTTC. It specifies CSARAWTALTYEQYF.

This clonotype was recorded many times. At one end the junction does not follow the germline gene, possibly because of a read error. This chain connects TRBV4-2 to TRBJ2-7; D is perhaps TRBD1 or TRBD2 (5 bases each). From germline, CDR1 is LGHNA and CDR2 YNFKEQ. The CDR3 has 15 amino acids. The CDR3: CANSHGGDFRYEQYF. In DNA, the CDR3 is TGTGCCAACAGCCATGGGGGAGACTTCCGCTACGAGCAGTACTTC.

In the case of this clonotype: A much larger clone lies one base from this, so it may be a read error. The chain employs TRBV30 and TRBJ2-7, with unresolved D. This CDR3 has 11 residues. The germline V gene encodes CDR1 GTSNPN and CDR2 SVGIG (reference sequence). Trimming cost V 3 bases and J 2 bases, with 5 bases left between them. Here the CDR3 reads CAWRQTYEQYF. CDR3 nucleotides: TGTGCCTGGAGACAAACCTACGAGCAGTACTTC.

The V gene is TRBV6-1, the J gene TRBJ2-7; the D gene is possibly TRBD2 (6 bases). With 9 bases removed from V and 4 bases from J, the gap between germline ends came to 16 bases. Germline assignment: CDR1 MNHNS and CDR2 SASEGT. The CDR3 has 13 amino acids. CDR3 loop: CASRGLTIYEQYF. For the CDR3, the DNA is TGTGCCAGTCGAGGACTAACAATTTACGAGCAGTACTTC.

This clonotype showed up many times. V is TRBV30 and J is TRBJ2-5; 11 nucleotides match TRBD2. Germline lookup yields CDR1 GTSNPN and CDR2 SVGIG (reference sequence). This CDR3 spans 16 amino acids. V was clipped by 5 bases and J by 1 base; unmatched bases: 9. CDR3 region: CAWGSPGLAVQETQYF. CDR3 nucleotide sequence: TGTGCCTGGGGAAGCCCGGGACTAGCGGTCCAAGAGACCCAGTACTTC.

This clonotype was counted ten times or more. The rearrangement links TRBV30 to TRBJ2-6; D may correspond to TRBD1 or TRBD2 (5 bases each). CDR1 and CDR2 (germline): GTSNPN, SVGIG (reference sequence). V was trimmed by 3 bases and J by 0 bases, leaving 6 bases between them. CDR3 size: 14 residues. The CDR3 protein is CAWSGTSGANVLTF. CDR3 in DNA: TGTGCCTGGAGCGGGACCTCTGGGGCCAACGTCCTGACTTTC.

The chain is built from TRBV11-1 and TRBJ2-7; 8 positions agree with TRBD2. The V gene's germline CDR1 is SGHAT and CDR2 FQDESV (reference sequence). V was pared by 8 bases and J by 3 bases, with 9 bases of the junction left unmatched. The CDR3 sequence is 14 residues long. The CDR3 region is CASARGGNRYEQYF. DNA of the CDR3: TGTGCCAGCGCCCGGGGGGGGAATCGCTACGAGCAGTACTTC.

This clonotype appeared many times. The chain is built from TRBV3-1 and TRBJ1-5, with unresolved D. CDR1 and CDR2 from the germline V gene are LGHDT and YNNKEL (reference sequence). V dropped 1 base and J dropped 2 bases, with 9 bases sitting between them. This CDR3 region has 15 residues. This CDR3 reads CASSQGTGGNQPQHF. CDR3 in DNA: TGTGCCAGCAGCCAAGGAACGGGCGGCAATCAGCCCCAGCATTTT.

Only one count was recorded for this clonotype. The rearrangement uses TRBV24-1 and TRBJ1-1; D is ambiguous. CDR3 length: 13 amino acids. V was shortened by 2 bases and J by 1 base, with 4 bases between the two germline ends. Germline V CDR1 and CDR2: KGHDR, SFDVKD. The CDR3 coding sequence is TGTGCCACCAGTGATTCTAAGAACACTGAAGCTTTCTTT. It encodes CATSDSKNTEAFF.

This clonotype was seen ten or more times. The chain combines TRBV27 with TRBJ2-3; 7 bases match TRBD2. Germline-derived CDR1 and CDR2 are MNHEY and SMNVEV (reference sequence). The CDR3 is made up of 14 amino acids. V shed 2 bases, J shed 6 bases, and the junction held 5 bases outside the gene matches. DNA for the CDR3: TGTGCCAGCAGTTTACTGGCGGGAGCGGATACGCAGTATTTT. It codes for CASSLLAGADTQYF.

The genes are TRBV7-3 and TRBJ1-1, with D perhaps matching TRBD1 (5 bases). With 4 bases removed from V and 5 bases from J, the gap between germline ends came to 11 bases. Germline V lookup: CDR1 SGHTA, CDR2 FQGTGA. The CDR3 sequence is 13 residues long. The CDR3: CASSYGTVTEAFF. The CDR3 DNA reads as TGTGCCAGCAGCTACGGGACCGTGACTGAAGCTTTCTTT.

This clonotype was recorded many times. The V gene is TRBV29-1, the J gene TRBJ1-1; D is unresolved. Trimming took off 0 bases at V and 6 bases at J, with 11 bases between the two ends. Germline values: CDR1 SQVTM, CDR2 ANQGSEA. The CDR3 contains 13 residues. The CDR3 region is CSVEDGSLAEAFF. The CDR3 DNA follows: TGCAGCGTTGAAGATGGTAGCCTGGCTGAAGCTTTCTTT.

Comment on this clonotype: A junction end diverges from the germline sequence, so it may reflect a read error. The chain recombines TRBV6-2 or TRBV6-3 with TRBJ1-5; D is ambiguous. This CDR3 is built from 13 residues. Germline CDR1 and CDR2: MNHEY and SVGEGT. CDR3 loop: CASRRTKNQPQHF. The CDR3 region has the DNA TGTGCCAGCAGACGCACCAAAAATCAGCCTCAGCATTTT.

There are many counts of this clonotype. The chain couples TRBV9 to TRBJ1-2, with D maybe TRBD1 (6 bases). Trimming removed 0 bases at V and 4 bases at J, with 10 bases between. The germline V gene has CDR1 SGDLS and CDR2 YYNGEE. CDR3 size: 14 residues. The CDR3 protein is CASSVDQGLYGYTF. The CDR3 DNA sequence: TGTGCCAGCAGCGTAGATCAGGGGCTCTATGGCTACACCTTC. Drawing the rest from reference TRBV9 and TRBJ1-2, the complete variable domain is DSGVTQTPKHLITATGQRVTLRCSPRSGDLSVYWYQQSLDQGLQFLIQYYNGEERAKGNILERFSAQQFPDLHSELNLSSLELGDSALYFCASSVDQGLYGYTFGSGTRLTVV.

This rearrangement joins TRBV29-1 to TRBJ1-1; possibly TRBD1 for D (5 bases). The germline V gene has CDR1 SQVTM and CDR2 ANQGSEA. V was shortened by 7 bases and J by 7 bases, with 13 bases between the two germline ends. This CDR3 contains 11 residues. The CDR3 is CSGVWGIEAFF. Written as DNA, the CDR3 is TGCAGCGGTGTATGGGGGATTGAAGCTTTCTTT. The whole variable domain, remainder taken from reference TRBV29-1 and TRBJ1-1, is SAVISQKPSRDICQRGTSLTIQCQVDSQVTMMFWYRQQPGQSLTLIATANQGSEATYESGFVIDKFPISRPNLTFSTLTVSNMSPEDSSIYLCSGVWGIEAFFGQGTRLTVV.

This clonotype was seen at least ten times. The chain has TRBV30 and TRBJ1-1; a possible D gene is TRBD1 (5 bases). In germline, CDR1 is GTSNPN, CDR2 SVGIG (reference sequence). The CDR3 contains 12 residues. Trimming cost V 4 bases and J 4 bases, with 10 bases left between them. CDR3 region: CAWIGQGTEAFF. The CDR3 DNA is TGTGCCTGGATCGGTCAGGGCACTGAAGCTTTCTTT. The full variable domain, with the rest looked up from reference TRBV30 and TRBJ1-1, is SQTIHQWPATLVQPVGSPLSLECTVEGTSNPNLYWYRQAAGRGLQLLFYSVGIGQISSEVPQNLSASRPQDRQFILSSKKLLLSDSGFYLCAWIGQGTEAFFGQGTRLTVV.

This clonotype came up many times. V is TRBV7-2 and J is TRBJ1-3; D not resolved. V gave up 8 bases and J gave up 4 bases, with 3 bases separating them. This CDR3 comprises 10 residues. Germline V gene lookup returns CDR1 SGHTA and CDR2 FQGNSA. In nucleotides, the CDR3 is TGTGCCAGCGTGGGAAACACCATATATTTT. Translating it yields CASVGNTIYF.

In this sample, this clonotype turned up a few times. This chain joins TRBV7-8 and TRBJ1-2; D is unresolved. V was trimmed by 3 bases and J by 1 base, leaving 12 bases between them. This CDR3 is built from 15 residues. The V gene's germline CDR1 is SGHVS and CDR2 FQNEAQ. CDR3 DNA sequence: TGTGCCAGCAGCTTGGAAACGGTCGTTAACTATGGCTACACCTTC. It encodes CASSLETVVNYGYTF.

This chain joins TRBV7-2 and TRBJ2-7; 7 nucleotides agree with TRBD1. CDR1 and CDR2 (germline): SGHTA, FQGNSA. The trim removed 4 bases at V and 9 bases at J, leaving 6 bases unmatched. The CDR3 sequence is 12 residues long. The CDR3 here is CASSSTGSPQYF. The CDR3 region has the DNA TGTGCCAGCAGCTCGACAGGGAGTCCGCAGTACTTC.